Following are 17 T cell receptor beta chains from one sample sequenced in a study of cytomegalovirus exposure and HLA in healthy donors (dated by TCRdb to the late 2010s). The library came from the immunoSEQ multiplex PCR assay. A mixture of 60 forward primers for TCR Vbeta segments and 13 reverse primers for TCR Jbeta segments was used in the multiplex PCR. TCRdb carries this immuneACCESS record with in-frame sequences only. Its versions omit some clonotypes, under half of them owing to an unresolved V gene in the studies checked, with the rest unexplained. Recorded for this sample are approximately 210,000 clones; 70% to 80% of them occurred a single time. Clones ranked in the top ten supply roughly 0.4% of the sample. Sequences were obtained from PBMCs. These receptors all stem from a male donor in good health and CMV-seropositive.

This sequence joins TRBV9 and TRBJ2-1, with D tentatively TRBD1 (7 bases). Germline CDR1 and CDR2: SGDLS and YYNGEE. V was pared by 3 bases and J by 5 bases, with 18 bases between. The CDR3 spans 16 residues. The CDR3 loop reads CASSAPQGGTDNEQFF. The CDR3, as DNA: TGTGCCAGCAGCGCCCCGCAGGGCGGGACAGACAATGAGCAGTTCTTC.

V gene TRBV6-6 combines with J gene TRBJ2-2, with TRBD2 identical over 10 bases. Germline trimming cut 11 bases from V and 7 bases from J; bases unmatched to any gene: 13. Germline V gene lookup returns CDR1 MNHNY and CDR2 SVGAGI (reference sequence). The length of the CDR3 is 15 residues. CDR3: CAGSRTSGVNGELFF. DNA for the CDR3: TGTGCCGGGTCAAGGACTAGCGGTGTAAACGGGGAGCTGTTTTTT.

This clone was seen a handful of times. J is TRBJ2-3 and V is TRBV7-9, with 9 bases aligning to TRBD2. CDR3 length equals 16 residues. From germline, CDR1 is SEHNR and CDR2 FQNEAQ (reference sequence). J lost 2 bases, V lost 5 bases, and 8 bases had no gene match. CDR3 residues: CASSLGTSSPTDTQYF. The CDR3 DNA follows: TGTGCCAGCAGCCTGGGGACTAGCAGCCCCACAGATACGCAGTATTTT.

The genes are TRBV7-9 and TRBJ1-5, with 8 bases matching TRBD1. Germline V gene lookup returns CDR1 SEHNR and CDR2 FQNEAQ (reference sequence). With V trimmed by 4 bases and J by 6 bases, 8 bases remained unmatched. The CDR3 covers 15 residues. The CDR3 region has the DNA TGTGCCAGCAGCTCCACAGACAGGGGAGGTCAGCCCCAGCATTTT. Amino acid sequence: CASSSTDRGGQPQHF.

V is TRBV7-3 and J is TRBJ2-1; TRBD2 matches 13 bases. The CDR3 contains 16 residues. Per germline, CDR1 SGHTA and CDR2 FQGTGA. The V segment lost 5 bases and the J segment 9 bases; nucleotides outside the gene matches: 10. The CDR3 DNA is TGTGCCAGCAGCCCGCGGGGACTAGCGGGAAGGGCTGAGCAGTTCTTC. Protein product: CASSPRGLAGRAEQFF. Together with reference TRBV7-3 and TRBJ2-1, the CDR3 gives the full variable domain: GAGVSQTPSNKVTEKGKYVELRCDPISGHTALYWYRQSLGQGPEFLIYFQGTGAADDSGLPNDRFFAVRPEGSVSTLKIQRTERGDSAVYLCASSPRGLAGRAEQFFGPGTRLTVL.

V gene TRBV28 combines with J gene TRBJ1-2; maybe TRBD1 (5 bases). The CDR3 contains 16 residues. V lost 5 bases, J lost 4 bases, and 20 bases lay in between. Germline CDR1 MDHEN, CDR2 SYDVKM. The CDR3: CASSPEGGDGFYGYTF. The CDR3 DNA follows: TGTGCCAGCAGTCCCGAGGGCGGGGACGGCTTCTATGGCTACACCTTC.

A few counts support this clone. The gene calls are TRBV4-1 and TRBJ2-7, with TRBD1 matching 7 bases. Germline assignment: CDR1 MGHRA and CDR2 YSYEKL. CDR3 size: 14 residues. J gave up 2 bases and V 1 base, and 2 bases lay outside the gene matches. CDR3 nucleotides: TGCGCCAGCAGCCAAGGACAGGGCACCTACGAGCAGTACTTC. Its protein is CASSQGQGTYEQYF.

Remarks on this clone: The junction shows a germline mismatch at one end, possibly a read error. This rearrangement joins TRBV7-9 to TRBJ2-7; D not certain. This CDR3 has 15 amino acids. The V gene's germline CDR1 is SEHNR and CDR2 FQNEAQ (reference sequence). The CDR3: CASSHPRAIVYDQYF. The CDR3 DNA is TGTGCCAGCAGCCACCCTCGCGCGATAGTCTACGATCAGTACTTC.

The chain couples TRBV2 to TRBJ2-5, with D possibly TRBD2 on 6 matching bases. Trimming stripped 6 bases from V and 1 base from J, with 12 bases between. Germline values: CDR1 SNHLY, CDR2 FYNNEI. The CDR3 is 14 amino acids. The CDR3 region is CASRGGWGQETQYF. CDR3 DNA: TGTGCCAGCAGGGGGGGTTGGGGCCAAGAGACCCAGTACTTC.

This clone occurred once. The CDR3 reads CASTRGGPPFRGELFF. CDR3 in DNA: TGTGCCAGCACAAGGGGGGGCCCCCCTTTTAGAGGGGAGCTGTTTTTT. The J gene is TRBJ2-2, the V gene TRBV11-2; possible D gene TRBD2, 7 bases. Looked up from germline, CDR1 is SGHAT and CDR2 is FQNNGV. The CDR3 is 16 residues long. The ends were cut back, 7 bases at V and 8 bases at J, with 23 bases in the middle.

The V call is TRBV7-2, the J call TRBJ1-2, with TRBD1 matching over 11 bases. CDR1 and CDR2 (germline): SGHTA, FQGNSA. The CDR3 runs to 15 residues. Trimming took 1 base from V and 8 from J; bases not matched to a gene: 6. CDR3: CASSLDVGQGEGYTF. The CDR3 nucleotides are TGTGCCAGCAGCTTAGACGTGGGACAGGGGGAGGGCTACACCTTC.

CDR3: CASSWDRGGDTQYF. CDR3 coding DNA: TGTGCCAGCAGCTGGGACAGGGGGGGGGATACGCAGTATTTT. The chain combines TRBV7-8 with TRBJ2-3; TRBD1 matches at 11 bases. Trimming took 4 bases from V and 6 from J; bases not matched to a gene: 3. The germline CDR1 and CDR2 sequences are SGHVS and FQNEAQ. The CDR3 runs 14 residues.

The V and J genes are TRBV28 and TRBJ1-2; maybe TRBD1 (5 bases). CDR3 length: 14 amino acids. The germline V and J ends were trimmed by 5 bases and 4 bases, with 14 bases remaining between them. The V gene's germline CDR1 is MDHEN and CDR2 SYDVKM. The CDR3 coding sequence is TGTGCCAGCAGTACGAATGGGGCAGTCTATGGCTACACCTTC. It is translated as CASSTNGAVYGYTF.

This chain uses TRBV4-3 with TRBJ2-1; TRBD1 matches at 8 bases. Germline lookup yields CDR1 LGHNA and CDR2 YSLEER. CDR3 size: 16 residues. The J segment lost 4 bases and the V segment lost 0 bases, leaving 5 bases of the junction unmatched. The CDR3 region is CASSQEGTGGYNEQFF. CDR3 nucleotides: TGCGCCAGCAGCCAAGAGGGGACAGGAGGTTACAATGAGCAGTTCTTC.

The chain links TRBV5-1 to TRBJ2-6, with 12 nucleotides matching TRBD1. The CDR3 has 19 amino acids. Trimming cost V 2 bases and J 2 bases; bases outside gene matches: 8. Germline lookup yields CDR1 SGHRS and CDR2 YFSETQ. CDR3 amino acids: CASSFPGQGAATGANVLTF. The CDR3 nucleotides read TGCGCCAGCAGCTTCCCGGGACAGGGGGCCGCAACTGGGGCCAACGTCCTGACTTTC. The whole variable domain, remainder taken from reference TRBV5-1 and TRBJ2-6, is KAGVTQTPRYLIKTRGQQVTLSCSPISGHRSVSWYQQTPGQGLQFLFEYFSETQRNKGNFPGRFSGRQFSNSRSEMNVSTLELGDSALYLCASSFPGQGAATGANVLTFGAGSRLTVL.

The V and J genes are TRBV7-3 and TRBJ1-1, with D possibly TRBD1 on 6 matching bases. Germline loops: CDR1 SGHTA, CDR2 FQGTGA. V lost 2 bases and J lost 8, with 21 bases in between. The CDR3 has 16 residues. In nucleotides, the CDR3 is TGTGCCAGCAGCTTAGTAGGGGGGGGGTCAGGGGCCGAAGCTTTCTTT. Translation: CASSLVGGGSGAEAFF.

This clone was detected only once. The V and J genes are TRBV4-3 and TRBJ2-7, with 12 bases aligning to TRBD2. Germline CDR1 reads LGHNA; CDR2 reads YSLEER. This CDR3 has 16 amino acids. V lost 1 base to trimming and J lost 4 bases; unmatched junction nucleotides: 5. The CDR3 loop is CASSQGSTSGRYEQYF. CDR3 DNA: TGCGCCAGCAGCCAAGGTTCAACTAGCGGGAGGTACGAGCAGTACTTC.